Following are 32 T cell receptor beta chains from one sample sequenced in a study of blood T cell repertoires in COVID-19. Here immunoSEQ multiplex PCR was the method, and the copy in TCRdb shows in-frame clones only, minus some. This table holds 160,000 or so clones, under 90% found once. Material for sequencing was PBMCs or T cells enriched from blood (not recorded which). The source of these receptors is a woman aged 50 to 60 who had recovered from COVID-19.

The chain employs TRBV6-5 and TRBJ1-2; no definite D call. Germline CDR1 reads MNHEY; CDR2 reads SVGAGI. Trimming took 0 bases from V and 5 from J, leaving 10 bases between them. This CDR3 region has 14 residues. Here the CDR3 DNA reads TGTGCCAGCAGTTACTCGTTAGATTATTATGGCTACACCTTC. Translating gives CASSYSLDYYGYTF.

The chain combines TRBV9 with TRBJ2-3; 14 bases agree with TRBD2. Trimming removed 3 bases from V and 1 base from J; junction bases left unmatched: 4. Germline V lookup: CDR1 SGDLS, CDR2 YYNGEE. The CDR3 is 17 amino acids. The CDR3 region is CASSAGTSGSGTDTQYF. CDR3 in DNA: TGTGCCAGCAGCGCCGGGACTAGCGGGAGTGGCACAGATACGCAGTATTTT.

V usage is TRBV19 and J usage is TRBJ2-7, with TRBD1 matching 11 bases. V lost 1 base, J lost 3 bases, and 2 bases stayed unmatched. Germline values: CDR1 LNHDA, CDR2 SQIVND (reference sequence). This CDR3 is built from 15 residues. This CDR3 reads CASSIGGTGGYEQYF. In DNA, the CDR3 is TGTGCCAGTAGTATAGGAGGGACAGGGGGCTACGAGCAGTACTTC. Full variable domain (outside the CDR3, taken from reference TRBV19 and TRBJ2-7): DGGITQSPKYLFRKEGQNVTLSCEQNLNHDAMYWYRQDPGQGLRLIYYSQIVNDFQKGDIAEGYSVSREKKESFPLTVTSAQKNPTAFYLCASSIGGTGGYEQYFGPGTRLTVT.

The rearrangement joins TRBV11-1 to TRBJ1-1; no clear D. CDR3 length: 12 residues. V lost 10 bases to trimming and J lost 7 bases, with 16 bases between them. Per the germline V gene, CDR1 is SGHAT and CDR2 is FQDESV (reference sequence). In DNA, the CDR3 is TGTGCCACGGCAAGGACGGACTTTGAAGCTTTCTTT. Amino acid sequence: CATARTDFEAFF. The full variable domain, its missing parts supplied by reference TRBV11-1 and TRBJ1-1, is EAEVAQSPRYKITEKSQAVAFWCDPISGHATLYWYRQILGQGPELLVQFQDESVVDDSQLPKDRFSAERLKGVDSTLKIQPAELGDSAMYLCATARTDFEAFFGQGTRLTVV.

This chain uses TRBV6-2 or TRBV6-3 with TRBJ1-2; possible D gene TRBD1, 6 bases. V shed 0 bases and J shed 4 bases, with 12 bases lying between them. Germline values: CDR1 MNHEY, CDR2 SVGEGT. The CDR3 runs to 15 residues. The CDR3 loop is CASSYSKGGSYGYTF. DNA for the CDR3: TGTGCCAGCAGTTACTCGAAGGGGGGGTCCTATGGCTACACCTTC.

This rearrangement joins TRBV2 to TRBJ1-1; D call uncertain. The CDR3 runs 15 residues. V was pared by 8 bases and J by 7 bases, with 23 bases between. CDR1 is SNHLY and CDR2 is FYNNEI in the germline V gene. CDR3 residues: CASVPEGGRSGEAFF. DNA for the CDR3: TGTGCCAGCGTCCCCGAGGGCGGAAGAAGTGGTGAAGCTTTCTTT.

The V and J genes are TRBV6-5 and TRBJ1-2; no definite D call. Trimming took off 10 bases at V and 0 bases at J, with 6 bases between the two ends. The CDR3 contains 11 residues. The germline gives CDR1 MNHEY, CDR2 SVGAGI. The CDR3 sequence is CATYANYGYTF. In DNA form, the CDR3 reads TGTGCCACCTACGCTAACTATGGCTACACCTTC.

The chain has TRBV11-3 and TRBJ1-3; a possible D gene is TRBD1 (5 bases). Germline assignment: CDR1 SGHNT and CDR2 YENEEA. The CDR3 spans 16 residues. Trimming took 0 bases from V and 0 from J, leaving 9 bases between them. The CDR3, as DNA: TGTGCCAGCAGCTTAGAAGACAGCACCTCTGGAAACACCATATATTTT. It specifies CASSLEDSTSGNTIYF.

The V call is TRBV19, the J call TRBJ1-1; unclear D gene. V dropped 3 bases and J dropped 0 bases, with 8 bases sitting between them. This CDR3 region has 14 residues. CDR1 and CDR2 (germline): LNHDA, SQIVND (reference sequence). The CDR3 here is CASSMAVMNTEAFF. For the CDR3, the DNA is TGTGCCAGTAGTATGGCTGTCATGAACACTGAAGCTTTCTTT.

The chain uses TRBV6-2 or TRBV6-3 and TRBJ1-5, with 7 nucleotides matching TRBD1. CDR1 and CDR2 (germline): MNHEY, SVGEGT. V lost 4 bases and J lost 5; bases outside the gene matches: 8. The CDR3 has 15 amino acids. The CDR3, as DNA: TGTGCCAGCAGTTTTCTGACAGGGAGAGATCAGCCCCAGCATTTT. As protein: CASSFLTGRDQPQHF.

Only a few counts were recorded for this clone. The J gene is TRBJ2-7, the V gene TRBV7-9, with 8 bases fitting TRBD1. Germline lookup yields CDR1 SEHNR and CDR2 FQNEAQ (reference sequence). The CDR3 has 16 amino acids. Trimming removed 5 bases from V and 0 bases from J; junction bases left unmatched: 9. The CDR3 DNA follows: TGTGCCAGCAGCCAGACTGACAGGGGCTACTCCTACGAGCAGTACTTC. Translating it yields CASSQTDRGYSYEQYF.

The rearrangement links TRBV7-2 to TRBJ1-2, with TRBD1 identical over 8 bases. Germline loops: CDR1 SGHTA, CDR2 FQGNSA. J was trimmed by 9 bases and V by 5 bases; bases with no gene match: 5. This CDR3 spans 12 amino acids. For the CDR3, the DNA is TGTGCCAGCAGCCCCGGACAGGGCAGCTACACCTTC. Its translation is CASSPGQGSYTF.

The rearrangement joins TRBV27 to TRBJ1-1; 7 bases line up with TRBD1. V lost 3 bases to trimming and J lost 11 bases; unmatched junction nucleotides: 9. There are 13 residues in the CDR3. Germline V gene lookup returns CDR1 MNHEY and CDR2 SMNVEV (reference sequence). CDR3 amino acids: CASSFGSTGKAFF. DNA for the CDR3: TGTGCCAGCAGTTTTGGGTCGACAGGGAAGGCTTTCTTT.

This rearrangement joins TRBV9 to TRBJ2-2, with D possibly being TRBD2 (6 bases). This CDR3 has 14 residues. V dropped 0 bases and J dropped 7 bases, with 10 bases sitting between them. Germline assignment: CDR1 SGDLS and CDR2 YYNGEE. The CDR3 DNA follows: TGTGCCAGCAGCGTAGGCGGGGATGGCGGGGAGCTGTTTTTT. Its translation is CASSVGGDGGELFF. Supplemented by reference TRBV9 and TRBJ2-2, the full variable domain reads DSGVTQTPKHLITATGQRVTLRCSPRSGDLSVYWYQQSLDQGLQFLIQYYNGEERAKGNILERFSAQQFPDLHSELNLSSLELGDSALYFCASSVGGDGGELFFGEGSRLTVL.

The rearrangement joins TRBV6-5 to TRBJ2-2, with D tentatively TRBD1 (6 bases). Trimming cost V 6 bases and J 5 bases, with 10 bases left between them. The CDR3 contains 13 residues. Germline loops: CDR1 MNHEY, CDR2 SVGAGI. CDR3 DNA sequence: TGTGCCAGCAGGAAGACAGGTACCGGGGAGCTGTTTTTT. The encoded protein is CASRKTGTGELFF.

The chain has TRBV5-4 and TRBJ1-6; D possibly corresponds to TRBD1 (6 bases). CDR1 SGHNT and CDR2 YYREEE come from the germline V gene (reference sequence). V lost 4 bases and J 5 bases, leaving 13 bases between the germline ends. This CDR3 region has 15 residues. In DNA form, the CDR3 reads TGTGCCAGCAGCCCGGGGACAATTAATAATTCACCCCTCCACTTT. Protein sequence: CASSPGTINNSPLHF.

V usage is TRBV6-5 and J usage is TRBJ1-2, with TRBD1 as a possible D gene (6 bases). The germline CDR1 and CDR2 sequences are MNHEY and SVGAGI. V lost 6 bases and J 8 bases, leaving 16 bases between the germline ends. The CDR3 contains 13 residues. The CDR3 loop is CASRKGQLDGYTF. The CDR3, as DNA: TGTGCCAGCAGGAAAGGACAGTTAGACGGCTACACCTTC.

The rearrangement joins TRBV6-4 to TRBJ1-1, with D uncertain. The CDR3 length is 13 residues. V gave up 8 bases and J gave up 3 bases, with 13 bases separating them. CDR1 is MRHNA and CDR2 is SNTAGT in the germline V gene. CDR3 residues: CASLFHEDTEAFF. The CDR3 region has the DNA TGTGCCAGCCTATTTCATGAGGACACTGAAGCTTTCTTT.

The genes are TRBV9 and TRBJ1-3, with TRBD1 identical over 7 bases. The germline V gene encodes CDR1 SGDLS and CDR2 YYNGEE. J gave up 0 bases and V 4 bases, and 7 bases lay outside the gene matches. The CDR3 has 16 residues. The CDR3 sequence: CASSPQTGISGNTIYF. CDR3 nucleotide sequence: TGTGCCAGCAGCCCCCAGACAGGGATCTCTGGAAACACCATATATTTT.

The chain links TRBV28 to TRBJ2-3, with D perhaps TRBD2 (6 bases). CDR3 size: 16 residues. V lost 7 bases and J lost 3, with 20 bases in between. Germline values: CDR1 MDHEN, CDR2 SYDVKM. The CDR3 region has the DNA TGTGCCAGCATTTCGGTTGTCGGGGGTTATACAGATACGCAGTATTTT. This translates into CASISVVGGYTDTQYF.

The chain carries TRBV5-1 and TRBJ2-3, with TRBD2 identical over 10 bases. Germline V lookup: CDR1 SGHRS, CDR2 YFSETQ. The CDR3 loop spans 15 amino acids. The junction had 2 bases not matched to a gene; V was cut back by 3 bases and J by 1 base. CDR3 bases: TGCGCCAGCAGCTCGCTAGCGGGGGGCACAGATACGCAGTATTTT. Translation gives CASSSLAGGTDTQYF.

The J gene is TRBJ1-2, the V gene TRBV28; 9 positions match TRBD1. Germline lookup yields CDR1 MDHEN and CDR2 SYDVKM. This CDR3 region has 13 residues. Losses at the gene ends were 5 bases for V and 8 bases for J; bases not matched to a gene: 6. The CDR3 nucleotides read TGTGCCAGCAGTATCGGGACAGGGCAAGGCTACACCTTC. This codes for CASSIGTGQGYTF.

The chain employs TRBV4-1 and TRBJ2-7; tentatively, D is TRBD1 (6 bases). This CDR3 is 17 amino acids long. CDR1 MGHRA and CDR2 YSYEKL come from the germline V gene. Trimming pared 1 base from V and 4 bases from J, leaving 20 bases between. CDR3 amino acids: CASSQVESGTSLYEQYF. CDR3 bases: TGCGCCAGCAGCCAAGTAGAGTCCGGGACATCATTATACGAGCAGTACTTC.

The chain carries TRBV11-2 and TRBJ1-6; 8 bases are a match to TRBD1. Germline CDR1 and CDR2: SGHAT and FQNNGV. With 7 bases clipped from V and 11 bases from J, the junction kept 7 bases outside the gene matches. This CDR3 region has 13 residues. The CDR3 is CASTTRQGTPLHF. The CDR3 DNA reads TGTGCCAGCACTACCCGACAGGGGACACCCCTCCACTTT.

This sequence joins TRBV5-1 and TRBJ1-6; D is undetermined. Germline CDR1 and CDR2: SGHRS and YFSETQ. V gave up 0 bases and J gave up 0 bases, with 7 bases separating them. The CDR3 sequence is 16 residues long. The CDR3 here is CASSLVGTSYNSPLHF. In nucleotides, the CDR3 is TGCGCCAGCAGCTTGGTGGGCACCTCCTATAATTCACCCCTCCACTTT.

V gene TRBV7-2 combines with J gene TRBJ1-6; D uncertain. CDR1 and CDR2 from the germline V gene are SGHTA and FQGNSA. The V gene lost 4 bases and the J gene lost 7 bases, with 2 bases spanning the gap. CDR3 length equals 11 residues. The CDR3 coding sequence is TGTGCCAGCAGCTCGAATTCACCCCTCCACTTT. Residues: CASSSNSPLHF.

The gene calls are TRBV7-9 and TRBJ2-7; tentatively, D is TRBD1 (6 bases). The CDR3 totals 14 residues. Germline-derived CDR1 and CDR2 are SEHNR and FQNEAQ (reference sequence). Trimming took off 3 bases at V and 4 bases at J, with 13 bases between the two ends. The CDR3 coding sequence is TGTGCCAGCAGCTTGGGCTCACAGGGATACGAGCAGTACTTC. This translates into CASSLGSQGYEQYF. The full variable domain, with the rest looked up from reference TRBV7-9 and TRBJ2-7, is DTGVSQNPRHKITKRGQNVTFRCDPISEHNRLYWYRQTLGQGPEFLTYFQNEAQLEKSRLLSDRFSAERPKGSFSTLEIQRTEQGDSAMYLCASSLGSQGYEQYFGPGTRLTVT.

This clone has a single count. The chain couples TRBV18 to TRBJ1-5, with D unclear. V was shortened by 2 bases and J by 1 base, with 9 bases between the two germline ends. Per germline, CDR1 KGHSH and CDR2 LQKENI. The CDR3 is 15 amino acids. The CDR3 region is CASSPGPGSNQPQHF. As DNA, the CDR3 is TGTGCCAGCTCACCAGGGCCCGGCAGCAATCAGCCCCAGCATTTT.

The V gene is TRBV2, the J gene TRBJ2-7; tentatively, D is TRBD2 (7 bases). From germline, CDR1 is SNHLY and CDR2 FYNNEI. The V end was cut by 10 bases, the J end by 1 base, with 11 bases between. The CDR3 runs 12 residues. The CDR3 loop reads CATGGVSYEQYF. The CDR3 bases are TGTGCCACGGGGGGCGTTTCCTACGAGCAGTACTTC.

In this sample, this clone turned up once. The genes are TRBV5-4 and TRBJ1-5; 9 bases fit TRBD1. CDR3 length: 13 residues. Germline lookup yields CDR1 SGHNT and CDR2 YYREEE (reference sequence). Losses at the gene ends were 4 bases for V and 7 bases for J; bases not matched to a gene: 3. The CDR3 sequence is CASSEQGAQPQHF. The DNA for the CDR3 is TGTGCCAGCAGCGAACAGGGGGCCCAGCCCCAGCATTTT.

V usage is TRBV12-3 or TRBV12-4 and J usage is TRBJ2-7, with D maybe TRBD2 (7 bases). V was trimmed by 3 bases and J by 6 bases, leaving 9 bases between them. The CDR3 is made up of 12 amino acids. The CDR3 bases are TGTGCCAGCAGTTTCGGGGGGCTCGAGCAGTACTTC. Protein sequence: CASSFGGLEQYF.

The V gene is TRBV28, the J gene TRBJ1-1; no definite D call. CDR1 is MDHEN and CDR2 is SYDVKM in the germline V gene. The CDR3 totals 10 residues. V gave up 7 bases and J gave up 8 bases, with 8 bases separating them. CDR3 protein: CASTSGEAFF. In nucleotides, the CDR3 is TGTGCCAGCACCTCGGGAGAAGCTTTCTTT.